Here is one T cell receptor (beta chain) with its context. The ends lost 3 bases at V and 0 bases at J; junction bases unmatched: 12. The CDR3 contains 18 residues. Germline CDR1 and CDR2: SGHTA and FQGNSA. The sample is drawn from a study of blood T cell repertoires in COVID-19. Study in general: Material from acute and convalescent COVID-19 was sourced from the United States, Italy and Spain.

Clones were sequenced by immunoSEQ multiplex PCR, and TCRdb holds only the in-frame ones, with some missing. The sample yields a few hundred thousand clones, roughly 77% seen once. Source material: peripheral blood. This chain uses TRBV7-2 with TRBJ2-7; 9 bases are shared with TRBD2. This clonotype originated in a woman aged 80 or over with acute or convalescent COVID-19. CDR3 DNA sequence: TGTGCCAGCAGCTTCCCCCTAGCGGGACAGCCGACCTCCTACGAGCAGTACTTC. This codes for CASSFPLAGQPTSYEQYF.